These T cell receptor beta chains were read from a single sample in a study of T cell responses to AZD1222 COVID-19 vaccine. Clones were sequenced by immunoSEQ multiplex PCR, and TCRdb holds only the in-frame ones, with some missing. The sample lists tens of thousands of clones; 89% were seen once. The material sequenced was peripheral blood, taken 28 days after the second AZD1222 dose. The receptors were gathered from an adult who received the AZD1222 COVID-19 vaccine. CDR3s include the opening cysteine and the closing phenylalanine or tryptophan. Each record gives: D gene, J gene, clone size, V gene, CDR3 protein, CDR3 DNA. A D gene is named only where the DNA matches it firmly. Only some rows state a clone size, as once, few, many or a class for expanded clones.

d_gene: .; j_gene: TRBJ2-2; abundance: .; v_gene: TRBV28; CDR3aa: CASSLGGIGNGELFF; CDR3nt: TGTGCCAGCAGTCTTGGGGGGATTGGGAACGGGGAGCTGTTTTTT
d_gene: TRBD1; j_gene: TRBJ1-2; abundance: .; v_gene: TRBV29-1; CDR3aa: CSTLGTGYGYTF; CDR3nt: TGCAGCACTTTGGGGACAGGATATGGCTACACCTTC
d_gene: .; j_gene: TRBJ1-5; abundance: .; v_gene: TRBV30; CDR3aa: CAWSPRGQNQPQHF; CDR3nt: TGTGCCTGGAGCCCCCGCGGCCAGAATCAGCCCCAGCATTTT
d_gene: TRBD1; j_gene: TRBJ2-3; abundance: once; v_gene: TRBV6-5; CDR3aa: CASSLRDRGLNTQYF; CDR3nt: TGTGCCAGCAGTCTCCGGGACAGAGGGCTAAATACGCAGTATTTT
d_gene: TRBD1; j_gene: TRBJ2-2; abundance: once; v_gene: TRBV28; CDR3aa: CASSSNRGWAGELFF; CDR3nt: TGTGCCAGCAGTTCAAACAGGGGGTGGGCCGGGGAGCTGTTTTTT
d_gene: .; j_gene: TRBJ2-2; abundance: .; v_gene: TRBV6-4; CDR3aa: CASSEGQGSGELFF; CDR3nt: TGTGCCAGCAGTGAGGGACAAGGGAGCGGGGAGCTGTTTTTT
d_gene: TRBD2; j_gene: TRBJ2-1; abundance: .; v_gene: TRBV5-1; CDR3aa: CASSLASGRAGDEQFF; CDR3nt: TGCGCCAGCAGCTTGGCGAGCGGGAGGGCCGGGGATGAGCAGTTCTTC
d_gene: TRBD1; j_gene: TRBJ1-6; abundance: .; v_gene: TRBV3-1/TRBV3-2; CDR3aa: CASSQDRVSPLHF; CDR3nt: TGTGCCAGCAGCCAGGACAGGGTTTCACCCCTCCACTTT
d_gene: TRBD2; j_gene: TRBJ2-3; abundance: .; v_gene: TRBV15; CDR3aa: CATSTWTSGGSSDTQYF; CDR3nt: TGTGCCACCAGCACATGGACTAGCGGGGGTTCATCAGATACGCAGTATTTT
d_gene: .; j_gene: TRBJ2-6; abundance: .; v_gene: TRBV4-3; CDR3aa: CASSQTGYSGANVLTF; CDR3nt: TGCGCCAGCAGCCAAACAGGATACTCTGGGGCCAACGTCCTGACTTTC
d_gene: .; j_gene: TRBJ1-2; abundance: .; v_gene: TRBV7-9; CDR3aa: CASSLAGYGYTF; CDR3nt: TGTGCCAGCAGCTTAGCGGGCTATGGCTACACCTTC
d_gene: .; j_gene: TRBJ1-5; abundance: .; v_gene: TRBV9; CDR3aa: CASSVGQPDQPQHF; CDR3nt: TGTGCCAGCAGCGTAGGGCAGCCAGATCAGCCCCAGCATTTT
d_gene: .; j_gene: TRBJ2-3; abundance: .; v_gene: TRBV10-3; CDR3aa: CAISDTLAGADTDTQYF; CDR3nt: TGTGCCATCAGTGACACTTTGGCGGGGGCCGACACAGATACGCAGTATTTT
d_gene: TRBD1; j_gene: TRBJ1-1; abundance: .; v_gene: TRBV6-5; CDR3aa: CASSPQGAWTEAFF; CDR3nt: TGTGCCAGCAGTCCACAGGGGGCTTGGACTGAAGCTTTCTTT
d_gene: .; j_gene: TRBJ1-5; abundance: .; v_gene: TRBV3-1/TRBV3-2; CDR3aa: CASSLPGQDQPQHF; CDR3nt: TGTGCCAGCAGCCTTCCGGGACAAGATCAGCCCCAGCATTTT
d_gene: TRBD1; j_gene: TRBJ2-7; abundance: .; v_gene: TRBV18; CDR3aa: CASSPSGQGVSEQYF; CDR3nt: TGTGCCAGCTCACCGTCGGGACAGGGGGTCTCCGAGCAGTACTTC
d_gene: TRBD1; j_gene: TRBJ2-5; abundance: .; v_gene: TRBV2; CDR3aa: CASRVTGVRKTQYF; CDR3nt: TGTGCCAGCAGGGTCACAGGGGTGAGGAAGACCCAGTACTTC
d_gene: .; j_gene: TRBJ1-3; abundance: .; v_gene: TRBV11-3; CDR3aa: CASSQRGGATLSGNTIYF; CDR3nt: TGTGCCAGCAGCCAAAGAGGGGGAGCAACACTCTCTGGAAACACCATATATTTT
d_gene: .; j_gene: TRBJ1-1; abundance: .; v_gene: TRBV27; CDR3aa: CASSLRRGIEAFF; CDR3nt: TGTGCCAGCAGTTTACGCAGGGGCATCGAAGCTTTCTTT
d_gene: TRBD1; j_gene: TRBJ2-2; abundance: .; v_gene: TRBV2; CDR3aa: CASRVQGAGELFF; CDR3nt: TGTGCCAGCAGAGTACAGGGGGCGGGGGAGCTGTTTTTT
d_gene: .; j_gene: TRBJ1-6; abundance: .; v_gene: TRBV9; CDR3aa: CASSVVGVGLYNSPLHF; CDR3nt: TGTGCCAGCAGCGTAGTTGGGGTTGGATTATATAATTCACCCCTCCACTTT
d_gene: TRBD1; j_gene: TRBJ1-1; abundance: .; v_gene: TRBV11-3; CDR3aa: CASSLDGTGGTEAFF; CDR3nt: TGTGCCAGCAGCTTAGATGGGACAGGGGGGACTGAAGCTTTCTTT
d_gene: .; j_gene: TRBJ1-4; abundance: .; v_gene: TRBV5-4; CDR3aa: CASSLSGGQPNEKLFF; CDR3nt: TGTGCCAGCAGCTTGAGTGGTGGGCAACCCAATGAAAAACTGTTTTTT
d_gene: TRBD1; j_gene: TRBJ1-4; abundance: .; v_gene: TRBV19; CDR3aa: CASSRRDRQNEKLFF; CDR3nt: TGTGCCAGTAGTCGACGGGACAGACAGAATGAAAAACTGTTTTTT
d_gene: .; j_gene: TRBJ1-4; abundance: few; v_gene: TRBV7-9; CDR3aa: CASGPPYRSSTNEKLFF; CDR3nt: TGTGCCAGCGGGCCTCCGTATAGGTCTTCAACTAATGAAAAACTGTTTTTT
d_gene: .; j_gene: TRBJ2-2; abundance: .; v_gene: TRBV28; CDR3aa: CASSQGRGYTGELFF; CDR3nt: TGTGCCAGCAGCCAGGGTCGGGGGTACACCGGGGAGCTGTTTTTT
d_gene: .; j_gene: TRBJ1-6; abundance: .; v_gene: TRBV7-8; CDR3aa: CASSLEAGPLHF; CDR3nt: TGTGCCAGCAGCCTAGAGGCAGGGCCCCTCCACTTT
d_gene: TRBD2; j_gene: TRBJ2-2; abundance: .; v_gene: TRBV4-2; CDR3aa: CASSQGGVGRTGELFF; CDR3nt: TGTGCCAGCAGCCAGGGAGGGGTCGGGAGGACCGGGGAGCTGTTTTTT
d_gene: .; j_gene: TRBJ2-1; abundance: .; v_gene: TRBV11-1; CDR3aa: CASSLGVGRQFF; CDR3nt: TGTGCCAGCAGCTTAGGGGTAGGGAGGCAGTTCTTC
d_gene: TRBD2; j_gene: TRBJ2-5; abundance: .; v_gene: TRBV19; CDR3aa: CATKGGLGETQYF; CDR3nt: TGTGCCACCAAGGGTGGACTAGGAGAGACCCAGTACTTC
d_gene: .; j_gene: TRBJ2-2; abundance: .; v_gene: TRBV9; CDR3aa: CASSGHGTGTGELFF; CDR3nt: TGTGCCAGCAGCGGCCATGGGACGGGCACCGGGGAGCTGTTTTTT
d_gene: TRBD2; j_gene: TRBJ2-1; abundance: .; v_gene: TRBV14; CDR3aa: CASSRGGRPYNEQFF; CDR3nt: TGTGCCAGCAGTCGGGGGGGGAGGCCCTACAATGAGCAGTTCTTC
d_gene: .; j_gene: TRBJ1-6; abundance: .; v_gene: TRBV7-2; CDR3aa: CASSHLNSPLHF; CDR3nt: TGTGCCAGCAGCCACCTAAACTCACCCCTCCACTTT
d_gene: .; j_gene: TRBJ1-1; abundance: once; v_gene: TRBV9; CDR3aa: CASSVRGGTEAFF; CDR3nt: TGTGCCAGCAGCGTCAGGGGCGGGACTGAAGCTTTCTTT
d_gene: TRBD2; j_gene: TRBJ2-1; abundance: .; v_gene: TRBV7-3; CDR3aa: CASSPRLAGWHEQFF; CDR3nt: TGTGCCAGCAGCCCGCGACTAGCGGGTTGGCATGAGCAGTTCTTC
d_gene: .; j_gene: TRBJ1-2; abundance: .; v_gene: TRBV10-3; CDR3aa: CAISLDRSSTGYTF; CDR3nt: TGTGCCATCAGCCTCGACAGGTCCTCAACAGGCTACACCTTC
d_gene: .; j_gene: TRBJ1-2; abundance: .; v_gene: TRBV5-1; CDR3aa: CASSPGDGFNYGYTF; CDR3nt: TGCGCCAGCAGCCCCGGGGACGGATTTAACTATGGCTACACCTTC
d_gene: TRBD2; j_gene: TRBJ2-5; abundance: .; v_gene: TRBV7-2; CDR3aa: CASSLGLAGSQETQYF; CDR3nt: TGTGCCAGCAGCTTGGGACTAGCGGGCTCCCAGGAGACCCAGTACTTC
d_gene: TRBD1; j_gene: TRBJ1-1; abundance: .; v_gene: TRBV7-2; CDR3aa: CASSHRGGTGSWNTEAFF; CDR3nt: TGTGCCAGCAGCCACCGGGGGGGGACAGGGTCGTGGAACACTGAAGCTTTCTTT
d_gene: TRBD1; j_gene: TRBJ2-1; abundance: .; v_gene: TRBV19; CDR3aa: CASSPGTGGDEQFF; CDR3nt: TGTGCCAGTAGTCCGGGGACAGGGGGCGATGAGCAGTTCTTC
d_gene: TRBD1; j_gene: TRBJ2-7; abundance: .; v_gene: TRBV2; CDR3aa: CASTPPPTGLKGYEQYF; CDR3nt: TGTGCCAGCACTCCGCCCCCGACAGGGCTTAAGGGTTACGAGCAGTACTTC
d_gene: .; j_gene: TRBJ1-1; abundance: .; v_gene: TRBV5-5; CDR3aa: CASSLAGMNTEAFF; CDR3nt: TGTGCCAGCAGCTTGGCAGGTATGAACACTGAAGCTTTCTTT
d_gene: .; j_gene: TRBJ1-3; abundance: .; v_gene: TRBV3-1/TRBV3-2; CDR3aa: CASRERNTIYF; CDR3nt: TGTGCCAGCAGGGAAAGAAACACCATATATTTT
d_gene: TRBD2; j_gene: TRBJ2-3; abundance: .; v_gene: TRBV4-2; CDR3aa: CASSQDPLAGGNTQYF; CDR3nt: TGTGCCAGCAGCCAAGATCCATTAGCGGGGGGAAATACGCAGTATTTT
d_gene: .; j_gene: TRBJ2-3; abundance: .; v_gene: TRBV4-1; CDR3aa: CASSQAWVDTQYF; CDR3nt: TGCGCCAGCAGCCAAGCTTGGGTAGATACGCAGTATTTT
d_gene: .; j_gene: TRBJ2-3; abundance: .; v_gene: TRBV5-1; CDR3aa: CASSLAARQGGDTQYF; CDR3nt: TGCGCCAGCAGCTTGGCGGCCCGGCAAGGAGGAGATACGCAGTATTTT
d_gene: .; j_gene: TRBJ1-5; abundance: .; v_gene: TRBV5-1; CDR3aa: CASSLGRGSNQPQHF; CDR3nt: TGCGCCAGCAGCTTGGGACGGGGTAGCAATCAGCCCCAGCATTTT
d_gene: TRBD1; j_gene: TRBJ1-2; abundance: .; v_gene: TRBV5-1; CDR3aa: CASSYRGVGYGYTF; CDR3nt: TGCGCCAGCAGCTACAGGGGAGTGGGCTATGGCTACACCTTC
d_gene: .; j_gene: TRBJ1-1; abundance: once; v_gene: TRBV3-1/TRBV3-2; CDR3aa: CASSQGRRAFF; CDR3nt: TGTGCCAGCAGCCAGGGCCGGCGAGCTTTCTTT
d_gene: .; j_gene: TRBJ2-4; abundance: once; v_gene: TRBV7-8; CDR3aa: CASSLSGSLGVTKNIQYF; CDR3nt: TGTGCCAGCAGCTTGAGTGGTAGTCTTGGCGTAACCAAAAACATTCAGTACTTC
d_gene: .; j_gene: TRBJ2-5; abundance: .; v_gene: TRBV20-1; CDR3aa: CSARTQETQYF; CDR3nt: TGCAGTGCTAGAACCCAAGAGACCCAGTACTTC
d_gene: .; j_gene: TRBJ1-3; abundance: .; v_gene: TRBV5-1; CDR3aa: CASSLAGTPSGNTIYF; CDR3nt: TGCGCCAGCAGCTTGGCCGGGACCCCCTCTGGAAACACCATATATTTT
d_gene: .; j_gene: TRBJ1-5; abundance: .; v_gene: TRBV19; CDR3aa: CASLDSLANQPQHF; CDR3nt: TGTGCCAGTCTCGACAGCCTAGCAAATCAGCCCCAGCATTTT
d_gene: TRBD2; j_gene: TRBJ2-7; abundance: .; v_gene: TRBV9; CDR3aa: CASSPPFPGGEQYF; CDR3nt: TGTGCCAGCAGCCCTCCTTTCCCGGGGGGCGAGCAGTACTTC
d_gene: TRBD1; j_gene: TRBJ2-3; abundance: .; v_gene: TRBV7-9; CDR3aa: CASSVDRGPDTQYF; CDR3nt: TGTGCCAGCAGCGTCGACAGGGGACCAGATACGCAGTATTTT